The T cell receptor beta chain described here comes from a study of T-cell reconstitution after alpha-beta-depleted transplantation in children. Findings of the study overall: Alpha-beta T cells present about two months after transplant were reported to originate from several hundred expanded graft clones. One year after transplant, T-cell counts and diversity came mostly from newly produced T cells. Surviving thymic progenitors and recipient T cells were the source of high TCRbeta diversity at day 60 in some patients.

J lost 2 bases, V lost 5 bases, and 7 bases had no gene match. CDR3 length: 15 residues. During its preparation, the TCRbeta library received unique molecular identifiers. TCRdb re-derived calls from the PCR reads in MiXCR, one entry per CDR3 protein. The sample records roughly 790,000 distinct CDR3 sequences, approximately 15% being singletons. About this clonotype itself: What it binds is not known.

The receptor's source is a male patient aged 5 to 17 who had a stem cell transplant for acute lymphoblastic leukemia, so the T cells may come from the graft donor. The gene calls are TRBV12-3 or TRBV12-4 and TRBJ2-3; 7 nucleotides match TRBD2. The source material was PBMCs, mostly from graft donor cells, sampled 360 days after TCRalphabeta/CD19-depleted stem cell transplant. DNA of the CDR3: TGTGCCAGCAGTCCCCCGACTAGCCACACAGATACGCAGTATTTT. Encoded protein: CASSPPTSHTDTQYF.